A selection of T cell receptor beta chains follows, all from one sample in a study of cytomegalovirus exposure and HLA in healthy donors. The repertoire was sequenced with immunoSEQ multiplex PCR; TCRdb's copy has only in-frame clones and lacks some. This repertoire includes about 170,000 clones. Sequencing was performed on PBMCs. The receptors shown here come from a woman aged 55-75 years in good health and CMV-seronegative. Each CDR3 is given with its conserved first and last residue. A D gene is named only where the DNA matches it firmly.

d_call: -; v_call: TRBV9; j_call: TRBJ1-2; cdr3_nt: TGTGCCAGCAGCGTAGCAGGTTCTAACTATGGCTACACCTTC; cdr3_aa: CASSVAGSNYGYTF
d_call: -; v_call: TRBV6-1; j_call: TRBJ1-3; cdr3_nt: TGTGCCAGCAGTGAAGCCTTCAGCTCTGGAAACACCATATATTTT; cdr3_aa: CASSEAFSSGNTIYF
d_call: TRBD1; v_call: TRBV11-1; j_call: TRBJ2-5; cdr3_nt: TGTGCCAGCAGCCCGGACAGGACCCAAGAGACCCAGTACTTC; cdr3_aa: CASSPDRTQETQYF
d_call: -; v_call: TRBV29-1; j_call: TRBJ2-7; cdr3_nt: TGCAGCGTTGAAGATCCGAACGCTTTTCGCGGGGGCCCCTACGAGCAGTACTTC; cdr3_aa: CSVEDPNAFRGGPYEQYF
d_call: TRBD1; v_call: TRBV5-4; j_call: TRBJ1-6; cdr3_nt: TGTGCCAGCAGCTCCCCGGACAGGGGGCTCGATTCACCCCTCCACTTT; cdr3_aa: CASSSPDRGLDSPLHF
d_call: -; v_call: TRBV7-2; j_call: TRBJ2-7; cdr3_nt: TGTGCCAGCAGCTTAGGCCGGGGGAAATCCTACGAGCAGTACTTC; cdr3_aa: CASSLGRGKSYEQYF
d_call: TRBD1; v_call: TRBV6-5; j_call: TRBJ1-2; cdr3_nt: TGTGCCAGCAGTTTGGGGACAGCTGGGGACTATGGCTACACCTTC; cdr3_aa: CASSLGTAGDYGYTF
d_call: TRBD1; v_call: TRBV5-1; j_call: TRBJ2-3; cdr3_nt: TGCGCCAGCAGTCCTGGACAGGGCACAGATACGCAGTATTTT; cdr3_aa: CASSPGQGTDTQYF
d_call: -; v_call: TRBV7-9; j_call: TRBJ1-1; cdr3_nt: TGTGCCAGCAGCTTGGAAAGGGGCACTGAAGCTTTCTTT; cdr3_aa: CASSLERGTEAFF
d_call: -; v_call: TRBV18; j_call: TRBJ2-1; cdr3_nt: TGTGCCAGCTCACCCCCAGCGGAGAGTGAGCAGTTCTTC; cdr3_aa: CASSPPAESEQFF
d_call: -; v_call: TRBV6-5; j_call: TRBJ1-1; cdr3_nt: TGTGCCAGCAGTTACTCGAGGCAGGGGAGTACTGAAGCTTTCTTT; cdr3_aa: CASSYSRQGSTEAFF
d_call: -; v_call: TRBV19; j_call: TRBJ1-5; cdr3_nt: TGTGCCAGTAGTGTGCCCCCCTGGGGGCATAGTCAGCCCCAGCATTTT; cdr3_aa: CASSVPPWGHSQPQHF
d_call: TRBD2; v_call: TRBV19; j_call: TRBJ2-5; cdr3_nt: TGTGCCAGTAGGACCGGGGGGGCCTTGGAGACCCAGTACTTC; cdr3_aa: CASRTGGALETQYF
d_call: TRBD1; v_call: TRBV5-4; j_call: TRBJ1-1; cdr3_nt: TGTGCCAGCAGCTTCGGGGGACAGGGAGGGACTGAAGCTTTCTTT; cdr3_aa: CASSFGGQGGTEAFF
d_call: -; v_call: TRBV4-1; j_call: TRBJ1-1; cdr3_nt: TGCGCCAGCAGCCTCTACCTTAAATCGACAGCACTTAACACTGAAGCTTTCTTT; cdr3_aa: CASSLYLKSTALNTEAFF
d_call: -; v_call: TRBV11-1; j_call: TRBJ2-1; cdr3_nt: TGTGCCAGCAGCTTAGACAGGAATGAGCAGTTCTTC; cdr3_aa: CASSLDRNEQFF
d_call: TRBD1; v_call: TRBV11-2; j_call: TRBJ1-2; cdr3_nt: TGTGCCAGCAGCTTAGCTTCGGGACAGGGAGCCTATGGCTACACCTTC; cdr3_aa: CASSLASGQGAYGYTF
d_call: -; v_call: TRBV10-3; j_call: TRBJ1-2; cdr3_nt: TGTGCCATCAGTGAGGCGAGCGTAGGTGGCTACACCTTC; cdr3_aa: CAISEASVGGYTF
d_call: TRBD2; v_call: TRBV9; j_call: TRBJ2-5; cdr3_nt: TGTGCCAGCAGCGAGGGGTCAACTAGCGGGCAAGAGACCCAGTACTTC; cdr3_aa: CASSEGSTSGQETQYF
d_call: TRBD2; v_call: TRBV7-3; j_call: TRBJ2-3; cdr3_nt: TGTGCCAGCAGCATCGGGACTAGCGGGACAAATACGCAGTATTTT; cdr3_aa: CASSIGTSGTNTQYF
d_call: -; v_call: TRBV4-1; j_call: TRBJ2-7; cdr3_nt: TGCGCCAGCAGCCAAGATCTGGAAATAGGCCGCGGCAAGCAGTACTTC; cdr3_aa: CASSQDLEIGRGKQYF
d_call: -; v_call: TRBV27; j_call: TRBJ2-7; cdr3_nt: TGTGCCAGCAGTTTAAGACAGTTAGGAAACGAGCAGTACTTC; cdr3_aa: CASSLRQLGNEQYF
d_call: TRBD1; v_call: TRBV19; j_call: TRBJ1-5; cdr3_nt: TGTGCCAGTAGTAGGGGACAGGCCAGCAATCAGCCCCAGCATTTT; cdr3_aa: CASSRGQASNQPQHF
d_call: -; v_call: TRBV29-1; j_call: TRBJ1-1; cdr3_nt: TGCAGCGTTGAAGATGTCGCGTCTCGAGCTTTCTTT; cdr3_aa: CSVEDVASRAFF
d_call: -; v_call: TRBV6-4; j_call: TRBJ1-1; cdr3_nt: TGTGCCAGCAGTGTGACAGTGAACACTGAAGCTTTCTTT; cdr3_aa: CASSVTVNTEAFF
d_call: TRBD1; v_call: TRBV5-6; j_call: TRBJ2-2; cdr3_nt: TGTGCCAGCAGGTCTTACTTCTCAGGGGGTCGGAACACCGGGGAGCTGTTTTTT; cdr3_aa: CASRSYFSGGRNTGELFF
d_call: TRBD1; v_call: TRBV2; j_call: TRBJ2-2; cdr3_nt: TGTGCCAGCAGTCTGTACTCGACAGGGTATACCGGGGAGCTGTTTTTT; cdr3_aa: CASSLYSTGYTGELFF
d_call: TRBD1; v_call: TRBV19; j_call: TRBJ2-1; cdr3_nt: TGTGCCAGTAGTATCCAGGGACAGGGGGCCTACAATGAGCAGTTCTTC; cdr3_aa: CASSIQGQGAYNEQFF
d_call: TRBD1; v_call: TRBV28; j_call: TRBJ1-1; cdr3_nt: TGTGCCAGCACCGGGACAGCACCCACTGAAGCTTTCTTT; cdr3_aa: CASTGTAPTEAFF
d_call: TRBD1; v_call: TRBV19; j_call: TRBJ2-1; cdr3_nt: TGTGCCAGTAGTCCGGCCGGGACAGGGCCTACCTACAATGAGCAGTTCTTC; cdr3_aa: CASSPAGTGPTYNEQFF
d_call: -; v_call: TRBV6-1; j_call: TRBJ2-1; cdr3_nt: TGTGCCAGCAGGACTACCAAGAGGAACAATGAGCAGTTCTTC; cdr3_aa: CASRTTKRNNEQFF
d_call: TRBD2; v_call: TRBV7-3; j_call: TRBJ2-3; cdr3_nt: TGTGCCAGCAGCCGGAGCGGGGGGCCCACAGATACGCAGTATTTT; cdr3_aa: CASSRSGGPTDTQYF
d_call: -; v_call: TRBV4-3; j_call: TRBJ1-3; cdr3_nt: TGCGCCAGCAGCCAAGATCGACAGGTGGGAAACACCATATATTTT; cdr3_aa: CASSQDRQVGNTIYF